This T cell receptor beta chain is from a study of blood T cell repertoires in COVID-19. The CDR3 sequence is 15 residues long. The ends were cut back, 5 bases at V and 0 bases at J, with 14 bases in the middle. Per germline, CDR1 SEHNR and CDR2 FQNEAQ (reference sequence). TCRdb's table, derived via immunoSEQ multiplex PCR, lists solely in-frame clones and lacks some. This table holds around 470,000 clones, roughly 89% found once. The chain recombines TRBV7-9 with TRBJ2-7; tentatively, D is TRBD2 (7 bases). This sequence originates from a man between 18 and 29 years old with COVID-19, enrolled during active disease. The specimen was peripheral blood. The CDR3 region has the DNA TGTGCCAGCAGCCCCAGGGGCGGGGGCTCCTACGAGCAGTACTTC. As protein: CASSPRGGGSYEQYF.